What follows describes a single TCR beta chain. TCRdb's copy holds only in-frame clones and misses some; the assay was immunoSEQ multiplex PCR. Among 130,000 to 150,000 clones, roughly 89% were seen once, and the ten largest hold roughly 10%. These data originate in a study of control samples from healthy donors and cancer patients. CDR1 is LNHDA and CDR2 is SQIVND in the germline V gene (reference sequence). Trimming cost V 5 bases and J 0 bases, with 11 bases left between them. CDR3 length: 15 amino acids. The sample comprised blood. The chain couples TRBV19 to TRBJ2-1; D may match TRBD1 or TRBD2 (5 bases each). The source is a man aged 30-40 years in good health. The CDR3 region is CASSPKGSSYNEQFF. The CDR3 DNA follows: TGTGCCAGTAGTCCAAAGGGGAGCTCCTACAATGAGCAGTTCTTC.